The next 2 T cell receptor beta chains were all read from a single sample in a study of blood T cells in healthy people across ages. Primers used in a second PCR of about 7 to 12 cycles were a sample-barcoded 5' primer and a J-beta primer mix. TCRdb ran MiXCR on the 5' RACE reads and lists one entry per CDR3 protein. The sample contains about 380,000 distinct CDR3 sequences, roughly half of which appear only once. Sequenced input: blood. The source of these receptors is a man aged 55-75 years in good health.

This clonotype occurred many times. The genes are TRBV12-3 or TRBV12-4 and TRBJ2-1; weak D call: TRBD2 (6 bases). With 9 bases removed from V and 9 bases from J, the gap between germline ends came to 21 bases. The CDR3 covers 14 residues. CDR3 loop: CASWRDLGVGEQFF. The DNA of the CDR3 is TGTGCCAGTTGGAGGGACCTTGGGGTGGGTGAGCAGTTCTTC.

A word on this clonotype: Just one base apart from a much larger clone, this may be a read error. The chain is built from TRBV7-2 and TRBJ2-1; D remains unclear. Germline lookup yields CDR1 SGHTA and CDR2 FQGNSA. CDR3 length equals 14 residues. CDR3 in amino acids: CASSVVAKNNGQFF. Here the CDR3 DNA reads TGTGCCAGCAGCGTAGTGGCTAAAAACAATGGGCAGTTCTTC. The full variable domain, rest sourced from reference TRBV7-2 and TRBJ2-1, is GAGVSQSPSNKVTEKGKDVELRCDPISGHTALYWYRQSLGQGLEFLIYFQGNSAPDKSGLPSDRFSAERTGGSVSTLTIQRTQQEDSAVYLCASSVVAKNNGQFFGPGTRLTVL.